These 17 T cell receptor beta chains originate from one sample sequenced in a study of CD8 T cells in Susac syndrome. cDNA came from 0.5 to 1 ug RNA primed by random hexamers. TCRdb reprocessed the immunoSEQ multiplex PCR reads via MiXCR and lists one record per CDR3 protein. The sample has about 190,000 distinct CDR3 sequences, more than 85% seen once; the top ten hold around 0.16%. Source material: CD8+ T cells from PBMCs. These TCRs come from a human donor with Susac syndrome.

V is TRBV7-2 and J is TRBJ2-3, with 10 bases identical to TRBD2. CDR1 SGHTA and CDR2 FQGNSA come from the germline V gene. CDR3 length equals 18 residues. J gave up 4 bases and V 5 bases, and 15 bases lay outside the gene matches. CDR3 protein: CASSGPSGLAGVADTQYF. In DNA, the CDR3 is TGTGCCAGCAGCGGACCCTCCGGGCTAGCGGGAGTAGCAGATACGCAGTATTTT.

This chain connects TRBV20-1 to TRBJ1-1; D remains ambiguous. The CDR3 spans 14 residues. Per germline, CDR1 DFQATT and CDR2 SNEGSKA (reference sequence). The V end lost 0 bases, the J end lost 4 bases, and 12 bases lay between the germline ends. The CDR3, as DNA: TGCAGTGCTAGAGAACTGGCTAAGGGCACTGAAGCTTTCTTT. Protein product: CSARELAKGTEAFF.

Written as DNA, the CDR3 is TGTGCCAGCTTCTCATCCGGGGCAGAGAACACTGAAGCTTTCTTT. It yields the protein CASFSSGAENTEAFF. The chain uses TRBV11-2 and TRBJ1-1; the D gene is possibly TRBD1 (5 bases). The CDR3 consists of 15 residues. V shed 8 bases and J shed 1 base, with 17 bases lying between them. The germline gives CDR1 SGHAT, CDR2 FQNNGV.

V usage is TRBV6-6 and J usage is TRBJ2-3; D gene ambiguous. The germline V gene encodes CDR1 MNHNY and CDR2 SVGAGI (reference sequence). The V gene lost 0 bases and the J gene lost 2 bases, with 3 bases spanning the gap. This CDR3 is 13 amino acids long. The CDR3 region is CASSYSNTDTQYF. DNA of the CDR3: TGTGCCAGCAGTTACTCTAACACAGATACGCAGTATTTT.

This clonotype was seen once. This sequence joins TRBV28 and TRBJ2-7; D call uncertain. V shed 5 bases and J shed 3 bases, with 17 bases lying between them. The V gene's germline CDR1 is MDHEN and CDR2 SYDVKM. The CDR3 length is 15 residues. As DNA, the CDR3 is TGTGCCAGCAGTCGAGCTTCAAGCGTCGACTACGAGCAGTACTTC. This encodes CASSRASSVDYEQYF. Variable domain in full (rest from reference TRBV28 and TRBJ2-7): DVKVTQSSRYLVKRTGEKVFLECVQDMDHENMFWYRQDPGLGLRLIYFSYDVKMKEKGDIPEGYSVSREKKERFSLILESASTNQTSMYLCASSRASSVDYEQYFGPGTRLTVT.

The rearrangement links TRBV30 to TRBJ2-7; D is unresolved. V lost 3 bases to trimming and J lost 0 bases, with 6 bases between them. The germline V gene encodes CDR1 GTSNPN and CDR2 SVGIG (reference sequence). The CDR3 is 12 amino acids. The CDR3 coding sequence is TGTGCCTGGAGGGCGATCTCCTACGAGCAGTACTTC. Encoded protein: CAWRAISYEQYF.

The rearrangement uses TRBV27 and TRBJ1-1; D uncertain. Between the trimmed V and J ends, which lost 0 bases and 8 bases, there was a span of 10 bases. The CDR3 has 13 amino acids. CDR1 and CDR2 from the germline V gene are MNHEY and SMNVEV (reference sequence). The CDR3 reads CASSLSSLREAFF. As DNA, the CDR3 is TGTGCCAGCAGTTTATCGTCATTAAGGGAAGCTTTCTTT.

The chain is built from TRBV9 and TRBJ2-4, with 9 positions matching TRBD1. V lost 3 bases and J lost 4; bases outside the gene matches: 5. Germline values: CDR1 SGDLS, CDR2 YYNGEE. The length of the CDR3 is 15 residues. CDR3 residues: CASSAEGTGKNIQYF. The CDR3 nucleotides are TGTGCCAGCAGCGCCGAAGGGACAGGGAAAAACATTCAGTACTTC.

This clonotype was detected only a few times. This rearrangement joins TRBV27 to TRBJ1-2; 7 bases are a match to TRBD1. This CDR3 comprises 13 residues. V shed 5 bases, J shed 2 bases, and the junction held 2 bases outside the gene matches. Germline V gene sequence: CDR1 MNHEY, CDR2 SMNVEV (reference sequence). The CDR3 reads CASSATGNYGYTF. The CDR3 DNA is TGTGCCAGCAGTGCGACAGGGAACTATGGCTACACCTTC.

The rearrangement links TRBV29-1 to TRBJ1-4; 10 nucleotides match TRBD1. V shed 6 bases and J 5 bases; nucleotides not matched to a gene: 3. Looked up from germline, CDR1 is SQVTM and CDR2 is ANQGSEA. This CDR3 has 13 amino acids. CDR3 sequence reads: CSVGTGDNEKLFF. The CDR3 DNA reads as TGCAGCGTAGGGACAGGGGACAATGAAAAACTGTTTTTT.

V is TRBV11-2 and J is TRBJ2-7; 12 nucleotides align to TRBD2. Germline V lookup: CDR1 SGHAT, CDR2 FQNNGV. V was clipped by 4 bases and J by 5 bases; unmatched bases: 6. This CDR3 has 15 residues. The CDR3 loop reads CASSSPSGRAHEQYF. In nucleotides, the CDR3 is TGTGCCAGCAGCTCACCTAGCGGGAGGGCCCACGAGCAGTACTTC.

The CDR3 region has the DNA TGTGCCAGCATTGGGGCCGGGGAGCTGTTTTTT. Encoded protein: CASIGAGELFF. This sequence joins TRBV12-3 or TRBV12-4 and TRBJ2-2, with no clear D. Trimming took 7 bases from V and 6 from J, leaving 6 bases between them. CDR3 length: 11 amino acids.

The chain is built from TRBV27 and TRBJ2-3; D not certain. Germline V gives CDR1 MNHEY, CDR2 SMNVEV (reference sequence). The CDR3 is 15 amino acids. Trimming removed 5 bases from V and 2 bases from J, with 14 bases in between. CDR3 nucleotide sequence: TGTGCCAGCAGTCCAAGGACCGGAAACACAGATACGCAGTATTTT. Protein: CASSPRTGNTDTQYF.

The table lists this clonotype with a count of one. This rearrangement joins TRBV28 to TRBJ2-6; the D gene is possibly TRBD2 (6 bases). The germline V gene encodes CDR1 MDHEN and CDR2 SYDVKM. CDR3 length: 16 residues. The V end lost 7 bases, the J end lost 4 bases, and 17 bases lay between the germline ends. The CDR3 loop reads CASTPRGGAGANVLTF. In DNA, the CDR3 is TGTGCCAGCACACCTCGCGGAGGGGCGGGGGCCAACGTCCTGACTTTC.

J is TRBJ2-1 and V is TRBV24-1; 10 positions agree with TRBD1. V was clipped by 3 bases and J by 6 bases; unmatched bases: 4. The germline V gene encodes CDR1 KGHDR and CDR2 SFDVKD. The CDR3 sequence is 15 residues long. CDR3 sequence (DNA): TGTGCCACCAGTGATATCCGGGACAGGGGCAATGAGCAGTTCTTC. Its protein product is CATSDIRDRGNEQFF.

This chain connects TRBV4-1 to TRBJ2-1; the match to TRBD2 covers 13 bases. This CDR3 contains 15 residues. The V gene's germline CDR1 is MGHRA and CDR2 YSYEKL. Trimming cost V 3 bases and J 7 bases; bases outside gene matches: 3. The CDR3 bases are TGCGCCAGCAGCCACCCGACTAGCGGGGGGAATGAGCAGTTCTTC. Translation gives CASSHPTSGGNEQFF.

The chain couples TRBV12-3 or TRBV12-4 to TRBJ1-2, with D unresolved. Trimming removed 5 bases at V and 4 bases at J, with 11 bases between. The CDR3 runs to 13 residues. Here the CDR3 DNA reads TGTGCCAGCAGTCCGCAGACGCTCTATGGCTACACCTTC. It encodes CASSPQTLYGYTF.